Listed here are 6 T cell receptor beta chains from one sample, sequenced in a study of naive and memory T cell subsets (dated by TCRdb to about 2017). Library prep was done by UMI-ligation and nested PCR. The sample was run on an Illumina MiSeq. TCR RNA was reverse transcribed with SuperScript IV using alpha and beta constant region primers for the blood and skin samples. TCRdb reran the public reads through fastp at Q25 and MiXCR, keeping productive beta chains. CDR3 protein sequences are deduplicated, and each keeps its most common genes and DNA. Recorded for this sample are 17,000 or so distinct CDR3 sequences; 8% to 10% of them occurred a single time. Almost 7% of the sample goes to the ten largest clones. Sample treatment or condition, as interpreted from the label and publication: skin biopsy from PPD injection site in Mantoux-positive individual. Total RNA, without cell sorting, was DNase treated with RQ1 DNase before reverse transcription, targeting about 1 to 1,100 ng input.

The sample consisted of skin, taken from a tuberculin skin test site. These receptors were collected from an adult in good health.

The chain uses TRBV6-2 or TRBV6-3 and TRBJ2-7; D may be TRBD1 or TRBD2 (5 bases each). This CDR3 has 14 amino acids. Trimming pared 5 bases from V and 3 bases from J, leaving 14 bases between. Germline V gives CDR1 MNHEY, CDR2 SVGEGT. CDR3 amino acids: CASSAQGRVYEQYF. CDR3 in DNA: TGTGCCAGCAGTGCCCAGGGACGGGTCTACGAGCAGTACTTC.

This clonotype was counted at least ten times. The chain has TRBV12-3 or TRBV12-4 and TRBJ1-6, with D possibly being TRBD1 (5 bases). Trimming took 1 base from V and 0 from J, leaving 16 bases between them. CDR3 size: 19 residues. The CDR3 sequence: CASSLGTPYYCSYNSPLHF. CDR3 nucleotide sequence: TGTGCCAGCAGTTTAGGGACACCGTATTATTGCTCCTATAATTCACCCCTCCACTTT.

This clonotype turned up a few times. This chain uses TRBV2 with TRBJ1-4; the match to TRBD1 covers 11 bases. Germline CDR1 and CDR2: SNHLY and FYNNEI. This CDR3 has 12 residues. With V trimmed by 8 bases and J by 10 bases, 3 bases remained unmatched. The CDR3 protein is CASRDRGTKLFF. The CDR3 DNA follows: TGTGCCAGCCGGGACAGGGGGACAAAACTGTTTTTT. Looking up the rest from reference TRBV2 and TRBJ1-4 gives the full variable domain: EPEVTQTPSHQVTQMGQEVILRCVPISNHLYFYWYRQILGQKVEFLVSFYNNEISEKSEIFDDQFSVERPDGSNFTLKIRSTKLEDSAMYFCASRDRGTKLFFGSGTQLSVL.

This clonotype was observed at least ten times. The chain employs TRBV29-1 and TRBJ2-7, with D perhaps assigned TRBD1 or TRBD2 (5 bases each). The length of the CDR3 is 14 residues. V shed 6 bases and J shed 3 bases, with 18 bases lying between them. The germline V gene has CDR1 SQVTM and CDR2 ANQGSEA. CDR3 region: CSVASTQRGYEQYF. Here the CDR3 DNA reads TGCAGCGTAGCTAGCACACAAAGGGGCTACGAGCAGTACTTC.

To note about this clonotype: The missing conserved phenylalanine or tryptophan at the end of this CDR3 makes a read error likely. The chain combines TRBV20-1 with TRBJ1-5; no firm D call. This CDR3 comprises 12 residues. V dropped 6 bases and J dropped 3 bases, with 9 bases sitting between them. Germline CDR1 DFQATT, CDR2 SNEGSKA (reference sequence). CDR3 bases: TGCAGTGCCATAGGGAACAATCAGCCCCAGCATCTT. This encodes CSAIGNNQPQHL.

This clonotype was found many times. V and J are TRBV28 and TRBJ2-6; D unresolved. V lost 6 bases, J lost 0 bases, and 6 bases lay in between. CDR1 is MDHEN and CDR2 is SYDVKM in the germline V gene. The CDR3 runs 14 residues. The CDR3 DNA sequence: TGTGCCAGCAGGGCCCGCTCTGGGGCCAACGTCCTGACTTTC. It encodes CASRARSGANVLTF.